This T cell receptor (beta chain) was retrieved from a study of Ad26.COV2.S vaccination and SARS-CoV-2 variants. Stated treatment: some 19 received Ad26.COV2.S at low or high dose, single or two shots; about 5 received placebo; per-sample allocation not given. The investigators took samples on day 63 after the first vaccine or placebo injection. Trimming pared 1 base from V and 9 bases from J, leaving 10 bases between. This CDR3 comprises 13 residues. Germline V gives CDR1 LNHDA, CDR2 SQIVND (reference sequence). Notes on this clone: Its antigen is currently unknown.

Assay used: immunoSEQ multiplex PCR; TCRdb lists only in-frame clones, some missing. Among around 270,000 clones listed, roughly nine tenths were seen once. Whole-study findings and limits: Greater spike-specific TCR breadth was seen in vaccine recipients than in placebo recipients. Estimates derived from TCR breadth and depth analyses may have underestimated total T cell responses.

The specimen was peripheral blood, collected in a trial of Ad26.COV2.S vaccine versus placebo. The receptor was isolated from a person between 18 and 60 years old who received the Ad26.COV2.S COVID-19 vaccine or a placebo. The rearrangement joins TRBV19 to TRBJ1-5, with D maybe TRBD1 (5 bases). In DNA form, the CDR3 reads TGTGCCAGTAGTATAGGGGGCAGCTCGCCCCAGCATTTT. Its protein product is CASSIGGSSPQHF.